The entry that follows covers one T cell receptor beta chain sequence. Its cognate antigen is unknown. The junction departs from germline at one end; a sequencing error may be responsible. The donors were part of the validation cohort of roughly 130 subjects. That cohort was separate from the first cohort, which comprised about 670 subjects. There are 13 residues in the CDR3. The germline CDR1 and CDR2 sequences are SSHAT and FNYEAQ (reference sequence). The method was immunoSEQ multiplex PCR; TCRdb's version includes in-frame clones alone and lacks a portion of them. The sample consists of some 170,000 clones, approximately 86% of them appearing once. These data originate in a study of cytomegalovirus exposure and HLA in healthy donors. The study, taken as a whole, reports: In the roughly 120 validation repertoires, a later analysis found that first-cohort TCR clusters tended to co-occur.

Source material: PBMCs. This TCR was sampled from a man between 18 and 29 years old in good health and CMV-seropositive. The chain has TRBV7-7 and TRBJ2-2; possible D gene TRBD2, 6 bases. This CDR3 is CASTPTGGGELFF. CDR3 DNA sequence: TGTGCTAGCACCCCAACCGGGGGCGGGGAGCTGTTTTTT.